These T cell receptor beta chains were read from a single sample in a study of long-term antiretroviral therapy in people with HIV. Sequencing used immunoSEQ multiplex PCR; TCRdb keeps in-frame clones, though not all of them. The sample has under 30,000 clones, under 85% seen once. Sequenced here: unsorted PBMCs, sampled 2.1 years after starting antiretroviral therapy. These receptors all come from a man aged 30-40 years with HIV. Both conserved end residues are part of each CDR3. The D gene is left open where the match is weak. Clone size, where shown, is once, few, many, or a class for clones that have expanded.

v_gene	d_gene	abundance	j_gene	CDR3nt	CDR3aa
TRBV4-1	-	-	TRBJ1-3	TGCGCCAGCAGCCAAAGGCTGGACACGACTGGAAACACCATATATTTT	CASSQRLDTTGNTIYF
TRBV7-9	-	-	TRBJ2-7	TGTGCCAGCAGCTTAGACCACTACGAGCAGTACTTC	CASSLDHYEQYF
TRBV15	-	-	TRBJ1-3	TGTGCCACCAGCAGAGTTCGGTTCTCTGGAAACACCATATATTTT	CATSRVRFSGNTIYF
TRBV28	-	-	TRBJ1-1	TGTGCCAGCAGGGGGGACTTATATATCACTGAAGCTTTCTTT	CASRGDLYITEAFF
TRBV28	-	-	TRBJ1-4	TGTGCCAGCAGTTCCTTTAATGAAAAACTGTTTTTT	CASSSFNEKLFF
TRBV21-1	-	few	TRBJ2-7	TGTGCCAGCAGCAAAGGACAGGGGGCTTCCTACGAGCAGTACTTC	CASSKGQGASYEQYF
TRBV7-2	-	-	TRBJ1-4	TGTGCCAGCAGCACATTTAGAGGGACTAATGAAAAACTGTTTTTT	CASSTFRGTNEKLFF
TRBV11-2	TRBD2	-	TRBJ2-1	TGTGCCAGCAGCTTAGCCCCGACTAGCGGGAGAAAAAATGAGCAGTTCTTC	CASSLAPTSGRKNEQFF
TRBV6-1	-	-	TRBJ1-6	TGTGCCAGCAGTGAAGCAGGGAGGGGGGGCCTTGACTCACCCCTCCACTTT	CASSEAGRGGLDSPLHF
TRBV6-5	-	few	TRBJ1-2	TGTGCCAGCAGTTCAACTCAAGGGAACCCGACCTATGGCTACACCTTC	CASSSTQGNPTYGYTF
TRBV6-4	TRBD2	-	TRBJ2-2	TGTGCCAGCAGGAGTCTAGCGGGGAACACCGGGGAGCTGTTTTTT	CASRSLAGNTGELFF
TRBV4-3	-	-	TRBJ1-2	TGCGCCAGCAGCCAAGACAACGGGGCCTATGGCTACACCTTC	CASSQDNGAYGYTF
TRBV5-1	-	-	TRBJ1-1	TGCGCCAGCAGCTTGGACGGGGTGGAGAACACTGAAGCTTTCTTT	CASSLDGVENTEAFF
TRBV28	-	few	TRBJ1-2	TGTGCCAGCAGTCCCCCCATGGTGTTGGGTCTGAACTATGGCTACACCTTC	CASSPPMVLGLNYGYTF
TRBV7-2	TRBD1	-	TRBJ1-2	TGTGCCAGCAGCTTCAGGGGGCAGGGCAACTATGGCTACACCTTC	CASSFRGQGNYGYTF
TRBV6-5	-	-	TRBJ2-2	TGTGCCAGCAGTTACCCGAACACCGGGGAGCTGTTTTTT	CASSYPNTGELFF
TRBV15	-	-	TRBJ2-7	TGTGCCACCAGCGATTCACAGCGTTATCCCTACGAGCAGTACTTC	CATSDSQRYPYEQYF
TRBV6-1	-	-	TRBJ1-5	TGTGCCAGCAGTGAAAACTATAGCAATCAGCCCCAGCATTTT	CASSENYSNQPQHF
TRBV6-5	TRBD1	-	TRBJ2-2	TGTGCCAGCAGCGAGACAGGGGGCAGCACCGGGGAGCTGTTTTTT	CASSETGGSTGELFF
TRBV28	-	-	TRBJ1-2	TGTGCCAGCAGTTTAGAGGGCCCATCTAACTATGGCTACACCTTC	CASSLEGPSNYGYTF
TRBV7-2	-	-	TRBJ2-7	TGTGCCAGCAGCTTAATGGGGGCCAGCACGGAGTACTTC	CASSLMGASTEYF
TRBV27	TRBD2	-	TRBJ2-1	TGTGCCAGCAGTTTTATCGGGACTAGCAATGAGCAGTTCTTC	CASSFIGTSNEQFF
TRBV30	-	-	TRBJ2-1	TGTGCCTGGTCAGCAGGGGGGTATGAGCAGTTCTTC	CAWSAGGYEQFF
TRBV27	-	few	TRBJ1-1	TGTGCCAGCAGTTTTTCGGCGAACACTGAAGCTTTCTTT	CASSFSANTEAFF
TRBV28	TRBD2	-	TRBJ2-3	TGTGCCAGCAGCTCCGGGACTAGCGGGAGGTACACAGATACGCAGTATTTT	CASSSGTSGRYTDTQYF
TRBV5-1	-	-	TRBJ1-5	TGCGCCAGCAGGCTATGGGTGTTACGACAGCCCCAGCATTTT	CASRLWVLRQPQHF
TRBV7-8	-	-	TRBJ1-4	TGTGCCAGCAGCTTAGGAGGGGTCGGATCTGAAAAACTGTTTTTT	CASSLGGVGSEKLFF
TRBV4-2	-	-	TRBJ1-5	TGTGCCAGCGGGACCTCGGGGGAGAGCAATCAGCCCCAGCATTTT	CASGTSGESNQPQHF
TRBV5-4	-	-	TRBJ2-1	TGTGCCAGCAGCTTGATTCCTGGAGCCTCCTACAATGAGCAGTTCTTC	CASSLIPGASYNEQFF
TRBV7-8	-	-	TRBJ1-1	TGTGCCAGCAGCTTAGCCGCGACAGAACTCAACACTGAAGCTTTCTTT	CASSLAATELNTEAFF
TRBV2	TRBD1	-	TRBJ1-5	TGTGCCAGCAGTGAGGACAGGGGGTATCAGCCCCAGCATTTT	CASSEDRGYQPQHF
TRBV6-6	-	-	TRBJ1-5	TGTGCCAGCAGTTCCAGTCAGGACAGACATCAGCCCCAGCATTTT	CASSSSQDRHQPQHF
TRBV7-6	TRBD1	-	TRBJ2-4	TGTGCCAGCAGCCTGGGGGACAGGGCAAACATTCAGTACTTC	CASSLGDRANIQYF
TRBV10-3	-	-	TRBJ2-7	TGTGCCATCAGTGCAGGTCCACGGACCTACGAGCAGTACTTC	CAISAGPRTYEQYF
TRBV11-2	TRBD1	-	TRBJ2-2	TGTGCCAGCAGCTTTTCGACAGGGGGCATGGCCGGGGAGCTGTTTTTT	CASSFSTGGMAGELFF
TRBV15	-	-	TRBJ1-3	TGTGCCACCAGCAGGGATGACAGTTCCTCTGGAAACACCATATATTTT	CATSRDDSSSGNTIYF
TRBV30	-	few	TRBJ1-5	TGTGCCTGGAGCCAACCCGTCGTGGGGAGCAATCAGCCCCAGCATTTT	CAWSQPVVGSNQPQHF
TRBV6-5	-	-	TRBJ2-1	TGTGCCAGCAGTTACCGGGCAGCATCCTACAATGAGCAGTTCTTC	CASSYRAASYNEQFF
TRBV29-1	-	once	TRBJ1-2	TGCAGCGTCAGGTTTGATAAGGGCTACACCTTC	CSVRFDKGYTF
TRBV6-5	-	-	TRBJ2-2	TGTGCCAGCACCTACGACAGCGGAACCGGGGAGCTGTTTTTT	CASTYDSGTGELFF
TRBV2	-	-	TRBJ1-1	TGTGCCAGCAGTGAACTTCAGAATGAAGCTTTCTTT	CASSELQNEAFF
TRBV15	TRBD1	-	TRBJ2-1	TGTGCCACCAGCAGCCAACCTCCGGGACAGGGTGTCTTGGTTGAGCAGTTCTTC	CATSSQPPGQGVLVEQFF
TRBV28	-	-	TRBJ1-5	TGTGCCAGCAGTTCCAGGGGTAGCAATCAGCCCCAGCATTTT	CASSSRGSNQPQHF
TRBV19	TRBD2	-	TRBJ2-3	TGTGCCAGTAGTAACGGACTAGCAACAGATACGCAGTATTTT	CASSNGLATDTQYF
TRBV9	TRBD2	-	TRBJ2-7	TGTGCCAGCAGCTCTGGACTAGCAGGCCACGAGCAGTACTTC	CASSSGLAGHEQYF
TRBV19	-	-	TRBJ2-7	TGTGCCAGTAGCCCGGTCGAAGGATTAGTGTACGAGCAGTACTTC	CASSPVEGLVYEQYF
TRBV28	-	-	TRBJ2-1	TGTGCCAGCAGTTTACCGTATCGAGTCGTATATGAGCAGTTCTTC	CASSLPYRVVYEQFF
TRBV13	-	-	TRBJ2-1	TGTGCCAGCAGCTTAGACGGCCCCAATGAGCAGTTCTTC	CASSLDGPNEQFF